Presented here are 8 T cell receptor beta chains from one specimen sequenced in a study of cytomegalovirus exposure and HLA in healthy donors. The PCR used 60 Vbeta and 13 Jbeta primers. The data were produced by immunoSEQ multiplex PCR, yet TCRdb's version contains in-frame clones alone and is incomplete. Seen here are roughly 190,000 clones, roughly 80% observed once, and the top ten hold around 3.9%. Sequenced sample: PBMCs. Receptors were obtained from a man aged 50 to 59 in good health and CMV-seronegative.

V and J are TRBV10-3 and TRBJ1-3; TRBD1 is a possible D gene (6 bases). The CDR3 runs to 15 residues. Germline values: CDR1 ENHRY, CDR2 SYGVKD. The V end lost 6 bases, the J end lost 0 bases, and 12 bases lay between the germline ends. This CDR3 reads CAIRQGISSGNTIYF. The CDR3, as DNA: TGTGCCATCAGACAGGGAATCTCCTCTGGAAACACCATATATTTT.

This sequence joins TRBV7-9 and TRBJ2-1; 8 bases are a match to TRBD1. Germline assignment: CDR1 SEHNR and CDR2 FQNEAQ (reference sequence). The CDR3 has 14 amino acids. The ends lost 5 bases at V and 6 bases at J; junction bases unmatched: 6. Here the CDR3 DNA reads TGTGCCAGCAGCCACCCGACAGGGGTCAATGAGCAGTTCTTC. It is translated as CASSHPTGVNEQFF.

Of note for this clone: A junction boundary mismatches the germline segment, possibly from a read error. The V and J genes are TRBV7-9 and TRBJ1-1, with 9 bases matching TRBD1. Germline V lookup: CDR1 SEHNR, CDR2 FQNEAQ (reference sequence). The CDR3 length is 14 residues. CDR3 sequence (DNA): TGTTCCAGCAGCTTAGTGACAGGGGGCACTGAAGCTTTCTTT. Protein: CSSSLVTGGTEAFF.

Turning to this clone: A junction boundary mismatches the germline segment, possibly from a read error. The chain recombines TRBV7-9 with TRBJ1-2, with D hard to call. The CDR3 contains 12 residues. Germline CDR1 is SEHNR and CDR2 is FQNEAQ (reference sequence). The CDR3 loop is CSSSPLDHGYTF. CDR3 sequence (DNA): TGTTCCAGCAGCCCACTAGACCATGGCTACACCTTC.

The V gene is TRBV28, the J gene TRBJ2-7, with D perhaps matching TRBD1 (6 bases). The CDR3 covers 11 residues. The germline CDR1 and CDR2 sequences are MDHEN and SYDVKM. With 6 bases removed from V and 4 bases from J, the gap between germline ends came to 7 bases. The CDR3 nucleotides are TGTGCCAGCAGCGACAGGTACGAGCAGTACTTC. It specifies CASSDRYEQYF.

The rearrangement links TRBV6-5 to TRBJ1-2; D gene uncertain. Germline values: CDR1 MNHEY, CDR2 SVGAGI. The V and J ends lost 6 bases and 0 bases respectively, with 14 bases between them. The CDR3 runs to 15 residues. As DNA, the CDR3 is TGTGCCAGCAGCCTCAGGATGGGTTCTAACTATGGCTACACCTTC. Protein sequence: CASSLRMGSNYGYTF.

The V call is TRBV10-1, the J call TRBJ2-1; the match to TRBD2 covers 8 bases. The length of the CDR3 is 15 residues. The germline V gene has CDR1 WNHNN and CDR2 SYGVQD (reference sequence). V shed 4 bases and J 9 bases; nucleotides not matched to a gene: 11. CDR3 DNA sequence: TGCGCCAGCAGTGGGGGGGGCCGGGAGGGGCTTGAGCAGTTCTTC. Translated, it gives CASSGGGREGLEQFF.

V and J are TRBV18 and TRBJ2-5; 12 bases are a match to TRBD2. The V segment lost 4 bases and the J segment 3 bases; nucleotides outside the gene matches: 3. The CDR3 loop spans 15 amino acids. CDR1 and CDR2 (germline): KGHSH, LQKENI. CDR3 amino acids: CASSRRTSGEETQYF. The CDR3 DNA reads as TGTGCCAGCTCACGGAGGACTAGCGGGGAAGAGACCCAGTACTTC. Full variable domain (remainder filled in from reference TRBV18 and TRBJ2-5): NAGVMQNPRHLVRRRGQEARLRCSPMKGHSHVYWYRQLPEEGLKFMVYLQKENIIDESGMPKERFSAEFPKEGPSILRIQQVVRGDSAAYFCASSRRTSGEETQYFGPGTRLLVL.